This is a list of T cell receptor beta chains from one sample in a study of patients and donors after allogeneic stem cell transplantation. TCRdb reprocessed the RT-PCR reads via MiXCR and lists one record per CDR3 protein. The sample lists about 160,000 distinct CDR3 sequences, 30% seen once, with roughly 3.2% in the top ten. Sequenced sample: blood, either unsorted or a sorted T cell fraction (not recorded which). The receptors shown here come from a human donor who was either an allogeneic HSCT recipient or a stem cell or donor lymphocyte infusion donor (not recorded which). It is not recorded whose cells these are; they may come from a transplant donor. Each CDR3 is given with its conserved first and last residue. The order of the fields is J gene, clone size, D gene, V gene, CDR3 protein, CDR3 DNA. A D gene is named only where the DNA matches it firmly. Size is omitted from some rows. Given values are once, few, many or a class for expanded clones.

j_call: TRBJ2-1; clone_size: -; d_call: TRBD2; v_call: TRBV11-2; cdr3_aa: CASSLRLAGGPGDISEQFF; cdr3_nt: TGTGCCAGCAGCTTAAGACTAGCGGGAGGGCCTGGGGACATCAGTGAGCAGTTCTTC
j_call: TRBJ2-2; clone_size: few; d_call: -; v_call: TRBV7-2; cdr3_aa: CASSPQIDLTGELFF; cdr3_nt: TGTGCCAGCAGCCCTCAGATCGACCTCACCGGGGAGCTGTTTTTT
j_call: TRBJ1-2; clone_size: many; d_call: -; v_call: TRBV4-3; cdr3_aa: CASSQDRGQVAYGGYTF; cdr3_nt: TGCGCCAGCAGCCAAGATCGGGGTCAGGTCGCCTATGGGGGCTACACCTTC
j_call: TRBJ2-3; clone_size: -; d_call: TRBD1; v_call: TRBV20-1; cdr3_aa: CSALSGTGGTDTQYF; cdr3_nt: TGCAGTGCTCTCTCCGGGACAGGGGGGACAGATACGCAGTATTTT
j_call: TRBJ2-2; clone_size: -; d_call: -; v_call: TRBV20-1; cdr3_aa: CSILGPMGPGELFF; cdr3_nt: TGCAGTATACTGGGTCCCATGGGACCCGGGGAGCTGTTTTTT
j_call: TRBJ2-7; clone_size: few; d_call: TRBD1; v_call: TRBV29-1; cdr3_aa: CSVAGQGAYEQYF; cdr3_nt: TGCAGCGTTGCAGGACAGGGAGCCTACGAGCAGTACTTC
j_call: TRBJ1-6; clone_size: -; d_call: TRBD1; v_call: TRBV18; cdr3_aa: CASSQTGAWDSPLHF; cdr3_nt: TGTGCCAGCTCTCAAACAGGGGCTTGGGATTCACCCCTCCACTTT
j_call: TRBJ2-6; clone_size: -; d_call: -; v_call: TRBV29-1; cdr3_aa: CARGPGANVLTF; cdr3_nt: TGTGCAAGGGGCCCTGGGGCCAACGTCCTGACTTTC
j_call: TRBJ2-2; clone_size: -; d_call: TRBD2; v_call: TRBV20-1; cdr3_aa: CSARDAGGPGTGELFF; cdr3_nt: TGCAGTGCTAGAGACGCGGGAGGGCCGGGCACCGGGGAGCTGTTTTTT
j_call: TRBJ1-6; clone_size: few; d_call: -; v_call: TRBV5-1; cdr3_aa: CASSLWGLAYNSPLHF; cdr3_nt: TGCGCCAGCAGCTTGTGGGGGCTAGCCTATAATTCACCCCTCCACTTT
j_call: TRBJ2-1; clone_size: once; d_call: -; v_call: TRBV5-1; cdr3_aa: CASSLYERRAYNEQFF; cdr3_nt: TGCGCCAGCAGCTTGTACGAGCGGAGAGCCTACAATGAGCAGTTCTTC
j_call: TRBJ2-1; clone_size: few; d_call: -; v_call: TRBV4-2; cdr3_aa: CASSQEGGVGEQFF; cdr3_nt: TGTGCCAGCAGCCAAGAGGGCGGGGTCGGTGAGCAGTTCTTC
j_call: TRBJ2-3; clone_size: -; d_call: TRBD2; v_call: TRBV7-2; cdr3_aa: CASSLTLAGIDTQYF; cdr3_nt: TGTGCCAGCAGCTTAACTTTAGCGGGGATAGATACGCAGTATTTT
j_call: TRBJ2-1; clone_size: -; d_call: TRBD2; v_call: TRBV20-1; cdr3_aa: CIPLAGGAYNEQFF; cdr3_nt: TGCATACCCCTAGCGGGAGGGGCATACAATGAGCAGTTCTTC
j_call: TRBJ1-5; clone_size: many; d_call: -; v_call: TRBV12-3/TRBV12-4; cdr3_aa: CASSLRGSNQPQHF; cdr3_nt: TGTGCCAGCAGCTTGCGGGGGAGCAATCAGCCCCAGCATTTT
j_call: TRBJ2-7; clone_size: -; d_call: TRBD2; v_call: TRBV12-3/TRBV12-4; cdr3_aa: CASSRTSGREYEQYF; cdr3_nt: TGTGCCAGCAGTAGGACTAGCGGGAGGGAGTACGAGCAGTACTTC
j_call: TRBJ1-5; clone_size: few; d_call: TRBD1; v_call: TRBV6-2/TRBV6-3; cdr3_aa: CASSSRGRARNQPQHF; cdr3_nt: TGTGCCAGCAGTTCCAGGGGGCGCGCCCGCAATCAGCCCCAGCATTTT
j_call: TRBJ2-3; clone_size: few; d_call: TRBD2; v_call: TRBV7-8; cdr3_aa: CASSSGLAGGRAYTDTQYF; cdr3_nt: TGTGCCAGCAGCTCGGGACTAGCGGGAGGTCGGGCATACACAGATACGCAGTATTTT
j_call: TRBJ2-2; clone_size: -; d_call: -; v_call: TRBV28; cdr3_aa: CASTGTTNTGELFF; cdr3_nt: TGTGCCAGCACTGGGACGACGAACACCGGGGAGCTGTTTTTT
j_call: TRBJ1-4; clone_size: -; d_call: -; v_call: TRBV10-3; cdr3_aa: CAISESRGAEKLFF; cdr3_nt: TGTGCCATCAGTGAGTCGAGGGGGGCGGAAAAACTGTTTTTT
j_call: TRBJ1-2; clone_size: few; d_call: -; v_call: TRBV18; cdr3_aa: CASSREESGGYTF; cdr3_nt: TGTGCCAGCTCACGAGAGGAATCTGGGGGCTACACCTTC
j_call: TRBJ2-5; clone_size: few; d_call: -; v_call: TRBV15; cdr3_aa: CATSAGLLIRTQYF; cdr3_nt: TGTGCCACCAGCGCCGGACTATTGATAAGGACCCAGTACTTC
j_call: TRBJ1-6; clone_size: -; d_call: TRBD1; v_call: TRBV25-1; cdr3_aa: CASSHRTGTFSPLHF; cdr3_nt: TGTGCCAGCAGTCACCGGACAGGGACTTTTTCACCCCTCCACTTT
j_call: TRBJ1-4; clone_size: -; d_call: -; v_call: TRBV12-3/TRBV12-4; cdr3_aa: CASSLRKVNEKLFF; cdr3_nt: TGTGCCAGCAGTTTACGGAAGGTCAATGAAAAACTGTTTTTT
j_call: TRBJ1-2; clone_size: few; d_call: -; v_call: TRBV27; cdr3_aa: CASTPSGGLNYGYTF; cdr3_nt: TGTGCCAGCACCCCTTCGGGGGGCCTTAACTATGGCTACACCTTC
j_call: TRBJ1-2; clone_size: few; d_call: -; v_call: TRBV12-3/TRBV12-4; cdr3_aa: CASSLDGGYGYTF; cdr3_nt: TGTGCCAGCAGTTTAGATGGTGGCTATGGCTACACCTTC
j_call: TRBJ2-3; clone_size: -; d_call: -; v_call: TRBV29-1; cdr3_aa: CSVVRVYTDTQYF; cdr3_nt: TGCAGCGTCGTCCGGGTCTACACAGATACGCAGTATTTT
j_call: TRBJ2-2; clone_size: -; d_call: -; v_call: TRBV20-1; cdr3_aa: CSARDLLKGNTGELFF; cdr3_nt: TGCAGTGCTAGAGATCTCTTAAAGGGCAACACCGGGGAGCTGTTTTTT
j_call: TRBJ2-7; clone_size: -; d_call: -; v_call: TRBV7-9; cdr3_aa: CASSSGRAYEQYF; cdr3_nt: TGTGCCAGCAGCTCGGGACGCGCCTACGAGCAGTACTTC
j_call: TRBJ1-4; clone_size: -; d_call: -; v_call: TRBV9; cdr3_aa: CASSVVPGEKLFF; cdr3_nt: TGTGCCAGCAGCGTAGTCCCCGGGGAAAAACTGTTTTTT
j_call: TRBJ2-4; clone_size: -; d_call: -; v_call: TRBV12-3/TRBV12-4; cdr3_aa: CASSPSRFKNIQYF; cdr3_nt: TGTGCCAGCAGCCCCTCAAGGTTCAAAAACATTCAGTACTTC
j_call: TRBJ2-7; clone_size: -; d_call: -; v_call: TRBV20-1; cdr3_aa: CSALSGHSYEQYF; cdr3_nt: TGCAGTGCCCTTAGCGGACACTCCTACGAGCAGTACTTC
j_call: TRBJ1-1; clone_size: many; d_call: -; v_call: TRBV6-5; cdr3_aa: CASSYSYSGTEAFF; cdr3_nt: TGTGCCAGCAGTTACTCATATTCAGGGACTGAAGCTTTCTTT
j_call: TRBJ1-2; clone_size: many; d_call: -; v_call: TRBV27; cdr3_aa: CASKTVEGGYYGYTF; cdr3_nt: TGTGCCAGCAAAACAGTGGAGGGGGGCTACTATGGCTACACCTTC
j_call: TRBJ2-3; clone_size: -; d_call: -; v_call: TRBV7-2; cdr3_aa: CASSPLFSTDTQYF; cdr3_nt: TGTGCCAGCAGCCCGCTCTTCAGCACAGATACGCAGTATTTT
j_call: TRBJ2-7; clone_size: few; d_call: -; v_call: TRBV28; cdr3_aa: CASSLYYYEQYF; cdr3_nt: TGTGCCAGCAGTTTATACTATTACGAGCAGTACTTC
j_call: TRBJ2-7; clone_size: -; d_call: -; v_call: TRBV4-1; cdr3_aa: CASSQSRVSFPYEQYF; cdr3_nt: TGCGCCAGCAGCCAATCGCGAGTCTCTTTTCCATACGAGCAGTACTTC
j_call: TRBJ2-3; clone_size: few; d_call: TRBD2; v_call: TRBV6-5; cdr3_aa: CASSLSGRRTDTQYF; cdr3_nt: TGTGCCAGCAGTTTAAGCGGGAGACGCACAGATACGCAGTATTTT
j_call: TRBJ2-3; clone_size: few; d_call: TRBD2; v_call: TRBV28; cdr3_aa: CASSSPGLAGGTDTQYF; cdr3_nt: TGTGCCAGCAGTTCCCCGGGACTAGCGGGGGGCACAGATACGCAGTATTTT
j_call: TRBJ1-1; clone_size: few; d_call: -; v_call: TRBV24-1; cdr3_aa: CAPPVGDTEAFF; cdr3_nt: TGTGCCCCCCCTGTAGGGGACACTGAAGCTTTCTTT
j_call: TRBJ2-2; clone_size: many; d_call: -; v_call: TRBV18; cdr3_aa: CASSPANTGELFF; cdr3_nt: TGTGCCAGCAGCCCGGCTAACACCGGGGAGCTGTTTTTT
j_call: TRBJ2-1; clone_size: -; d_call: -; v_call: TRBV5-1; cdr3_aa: CASSFSGNKVYNEQFF; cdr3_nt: TGCGCCAGCAGCTTTAGCGGAAATAAGGTATACAATGAGCAGTTCTTC
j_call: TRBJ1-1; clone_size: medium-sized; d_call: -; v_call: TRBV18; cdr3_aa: CASSPQGWATEAFF; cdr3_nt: TGTGCCAGCTCACCACAGGGGTGGGCCACTGAAGCTTTCTTT
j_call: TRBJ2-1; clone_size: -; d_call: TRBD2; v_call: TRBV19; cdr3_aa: CASSTRTGGPREQFF; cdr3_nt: TGTGCCAGTAGTACAAGGACGGGAGGGCCTAGAGAGCAGTTCTTC
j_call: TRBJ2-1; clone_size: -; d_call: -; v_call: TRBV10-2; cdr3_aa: CASSEGSEQFF; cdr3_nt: TGCGCCAGCAGTGAAGGTAGTGAGCAGTTCTTC
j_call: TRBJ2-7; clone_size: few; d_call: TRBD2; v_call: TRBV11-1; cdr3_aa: CASSRLAGGAYEQYF; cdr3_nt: TGTGCCAGCAGCCGACTAGCGGGAGGTGCCTACGAGCAGTACTTC
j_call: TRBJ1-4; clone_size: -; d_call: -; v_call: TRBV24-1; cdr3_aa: CATSGQGGEKLFF; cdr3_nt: TGTGCCACCAGTGGGCAGGGCGGCGAAAAACTGTTTTTT
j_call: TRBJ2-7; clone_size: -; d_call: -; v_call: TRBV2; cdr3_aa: CASSTTMAGNEQYF; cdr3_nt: TGTGCCAGCAGTACGACTATGGCGGGAAACGAGCAGTACTTC
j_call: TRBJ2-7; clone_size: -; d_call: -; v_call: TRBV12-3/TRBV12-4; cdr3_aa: CASGPGRNREQYF; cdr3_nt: TGTGCCAGCGGGCCTGGGAGGAACCGCGAGCAGTACTTC
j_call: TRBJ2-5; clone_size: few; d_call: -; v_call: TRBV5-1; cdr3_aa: CAGSNQETQYF; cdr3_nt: TGCGCCGGCAGCAACCAAGAGACCCAGTACTTC
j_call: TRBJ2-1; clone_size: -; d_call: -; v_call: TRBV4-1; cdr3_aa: CASSQDEGVYNEQFF; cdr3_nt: TGCGCCAGCAGCCAAGATGAGGGGGTGTACAATGAGCAGTTCTTC
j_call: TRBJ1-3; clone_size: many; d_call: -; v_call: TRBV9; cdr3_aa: CASSANSGNTIYF; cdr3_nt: TGTGCCAGCAGCGCCAACTCTGGAAACACCATATATTTT
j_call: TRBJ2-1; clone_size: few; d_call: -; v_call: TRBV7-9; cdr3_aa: CASSTRLYEQFF; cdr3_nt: TGTGCCAGCAGCACTCGACTCTATGAGCAGTTCTTC
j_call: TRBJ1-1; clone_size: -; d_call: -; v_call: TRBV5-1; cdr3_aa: CASSLGGMITEAFF; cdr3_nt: TGCGCCAGCAGCTTAGGGGGAATGATCACTGAAGCTTTCTTT
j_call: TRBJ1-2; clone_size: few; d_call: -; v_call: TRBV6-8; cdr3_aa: CASSYSIILPGTNF; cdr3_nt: TGTGCCAGCAGTTACTCCATCATCCTGCCGGGCACCAACTTC
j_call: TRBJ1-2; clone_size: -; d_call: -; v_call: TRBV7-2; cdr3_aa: CASSFITRGGYTF; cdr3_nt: TGTGCCAGCAGCTTTATTACCCGAGGGGGCTACACCTTC